Listed below are T cell receptor beta chains from one sample, sequenced in a study of T cell responses to AZD1222 COVID-19 vaccine. TCRdb's copy holds only in-frame clones and misses some; the assay was immunoSEQ multiplex PCR. Among 150,000 or so clones listed, roughly nine tenths were seen once. The sample in question was peripheral blood, obtained on day 0 of AZD1222 vaccination. These receptors were taken from an adult in good health. Each CDR3 is given with its conserved first and last residue. Fields, in order: D gene, J gene, V gene, clone size, CDR3 DNA, CDR3 protein. A D gene is named only where the DNA matches it firmly. Size is stated for part of the rows, as once, few or many counts, or as a class when the clone is expanded.

. | TRBJ1-5 | TRBV27 | few | TGTGCCAGCAGTTTGTCCCAGGGACTTAATCAGCCCCAGCATTTT | CASSLSQGLNQPQHF
. | TRBJ1-1 | TRBV7-3 | . | TGTGCCAGCAGCTTAATGGCTACAGGGCACACTGAAGCTTTCTTT | CASSLMATGHTEAFF
. | TRBJ2-5 | TRBV28 | . | TGTGCCAGCAGTTTAGGGAGTACAGACCAAGAGACCCAGTACTTC | CASSLGSTDQETQYF
. | TRBJ2-3 | TRBV6-2/TRBV6-3 | . | TGTGCCAGCAGTTACGGTAGCTGGAGCACAGATACGCAGTATTTT | CASSYGSWSTDTQYF
. | TRBJ1-6 | TRBV10-3 | . | TGTGCCATCAGTGCAGTGGGGGCATGGAATTCACCCCTCCACTTT | CAISAVGAWNSPLHF
TRBD2 | TRBJ2-5 | TRBV24-1 | . | TGTGCCACCAGTGACCCACCGGGACTAGCGGGAGGGCCGTCAGAGACCCAGTACTTC | CATSDPPGLAGGPSETQYF
. | TRBJ1-3 | TRBV6-2/TRBV6-3 | . | TGTGCCAGCAGTTACGACCGGTTCGGAAACACCATATATTTT | CASSYDRFGNTIYF
. | TRBJ1-3 | TRBV7-8 | . | TGTGCCAGCAGCAACCGGGACCCGAGGGAGGGAAACACCATATATTTT | CASSNRDPREGNTIYF
TRBD1 | TRBJ1-3 | TRBV11-2 | . | TGTGCCAGCGGGACAGGGGGCTTAGGAGGAAACACCATATATTTT | CASGTGGLGGNTIYF
TRBD1 | TRBJ2-7 | TRBV6-2/TRBV6-3 | . | TGTGCCAGCAGCTTGTTTCGGACCGGGACAGGGTTCTACGAGCAGTACTTC | CASSLFRTGTGFYEQYF
. | TRBJ1-1 | TRBV6-6 | . | TGTGCCAGCAGTTACTCGTTTAACGGGTTCGGCACTGAAGCTTTCTTT | CASSYSFNGFGTEAFF
TRBD1 | TRBJ1-3 | TRBV11-2 | . | TGTGCCAGCAGCTTAGCGTTTGTATCGGCAGGGGGTGCCGGAAACACCATATATTTT | CASSLAFVSAGGAGNTIYF
. | TRBJ2-7 | TRBV7-3 | . | TGTGCCAGCAGCTTAACTAGCGGCTCCTACGAGCAGTACTTC | CASSLTSGSYEQYF
. | TRBJ1-2 | TRBV28 | . | TGTGCCAGCACCAGTAGGCAGCTCAATGGCTACACCTTC | CASTSRQLNGYTF
. | TRBJ1-1 | TRBV12-3/TRBV12-4 | . | TGTGCCAGCACCCCCGGGGTCGGGACACCAGCTTTCTTT | CASTPGVGTPAFF
. | TRBJ1-4 | TRBV12-3/TRBV12-4 | . | TGTGCCAGCAGCTATATGGGGGAAAAACTGTTTTTT | CASSYMGEKLFF
. | TRBJ1-2 | TRBV10-3 | . | TGTGCCATCAGTGCACAGGGATGGGATGGCTACACCTTC | CAISAQGWDGYTF
. | TRBJ1-2 | TRBV28 | . | TGTGCCAGCAGTTCCCCTGTAGGCTACACCTTC | CASSSPVGYTF
. | TRBJ2-7 | TRBV7-2 | . | TGTGCCAGCAGCTCCAGGGAGATGAGCTCCTACGAGCAGTACTTC | CASSSREMSSYEQYF
. | TRBJ2-5 | TRBV28 | . | TGTGCCAGCAGCGTTCGATCGACGGTTTGGGCCCAGTACTTC | CASSVRSTVWAQYF
. | TRBJ2-7 | TRBV6-5 | . | TGTGCCAGCAGTTACGGGGGGAAAGGCTACGAGCAGTACTTC | CASSYGGKGYEQYF
TRBD2 | TRBJ2-3 | TRBV6-5 | . | TGTGCCAGCAGGTCTAGCGGCCTCACAGATACGCAGTATTTT | CASRSSGLTDTQYF
. | TRBJ1-4 | TRBV6-2/TRBV6-3 | . | TGTGCCAGCAGCCCCGAGGAGGAAAAACTGTTTTTT | CASSPEEEKLFF
TRBD1 | TRBJ1-1 | TRBV2 | . | TGTGCCAGCAGTGTCGGTACAGGGGCTTTGAACACTGAAGCTTTCTTT | CASSVGTGALNTEAFF
TRBD1 | TRBJ1-2 | TRBV7-8 | . | TGTGCCAGCAGCTTAAAGCAGGGGGCTATTCTCTATGGCTACACCTTC | CASSLKQGAILYGYTF
TRBD2 | TRBJ2-1 | TRBV7-3 | . | TGTGCCAGCAGCTTAAGGCTAGCGGGAGAGTACTCCTACAATGAGCAGTTCTTC | CASSLRLAGEYSYNEQFF
. | TRBJ1-2 | TRBV7-2 | . | TGTGCCAGCAGCTTAGCGAATGATGACTATGGCTACACCTTC | CASSLANDDYGYTF
. | TRBJ2-3 | TRBV19 | . | TGTGCCAGTACCCAGGGACCCAGCACAGATACGCAGTATTTT | CASTQGPSTDTQYF
TRBD1 | TRBJ1-2 | TRBV27 | . | TGTGCCAGCAGGGGACAGGAACTTAACTATGGCTACACCTTC | CASRGQELNYGYTF